A selection of T cell receptor beta chains follows, all from one sample in a study of blood T cell repertoires in COVID-19. Assay used: immunoSEQ multiplex PCR; TCRdb lists only in-frame clones, some missing. The sample includes tens of thousands of clones, 65% to 85% of them seen just once. Sample: peripheral blood. Receptors were obtained from a woman aged 60-75 years with acute or convalescent COVID-19. Each CDR3 is given without its conserved first and last residue. A D gene is named only where the DNA matches it firmly.

11 TRBD1 TRBV6-5 ASRGGSYSPLH
14 TRBD2 TRBV27 ASSLDRTSAIYEQY
15 TRBD2 TRBV5-1 ASSLGLAGGVGDEQF
7 - TRBV2 ATGGGYT
11 - TRBV3-1/TRBV3-2 ASSPIGVGGYT
12 TRBD1 TRBV27 ASSLTGGADTQY
13 TRBD1 TRBV13 ASSLLDRGDYGYT
13 TRBD1 TRBV19 ASSRGTGDNSPLH
11 - TRBV6-2/TRBV6-3 ASSLQFPDTQY
13 TRBD1 TRBV5-1 ASSTGTGGPGELF
14 TRBD1 TRBV19 ASSIEIQGAGTEAF
12 - TRBV6-6 ASRARGSGNTIY
12 - TRBV7-3 ASSLAGDHNEQF
14 TRBD1 TRBV19 ASSVGTGATNEKLF
9 - TRBV7-9 ASSSTGILY
12 - TRBV5-1 ASSLRLSERGGY
12 TRBD2 TRBV11-3 ASSLGGGQETQY
13 TRBD2 TRBV2 ASSGEGPGAGTQY
13 - TRBV7-8 ASSLVTGRLYEQY
14 - TRBV24-1 ATSDLQGRDYNEQF
13 - TRBV9 ASSYRDSGFNEQF
14 TRBD2 TRBV5-1 ASSLAPSGGNNEQF
13 - TRBV5-1 ASSLAAAGVEKLF